This TCR beta chain was sequenced for a study of blood T cell repertoires in COVID-19 (dated by TCRdb to 2018 to 2021). About the study as a whole: Collaborator samples came from the United States, Italy and Spain and covered acute and convalescent phases of COVID-19. The prospective study material was composed of cDNA or gDNA derived from T cells, B-cell-depleted T cells, or PBMCs. The repertoires were released in a freely available public database intended as a resource for research on the immune response to SARS-CoV-2. A de-identified subject ID, COVID-19 status, age in years and sex were almost always included in the sample metadata. Samples came from the ongoing ImmuneRACE study (first 160 participants) plus 1,254 subjects from 6 global collaborators. Subjects who had been exposed to COVID-19, were actively infected with it, or had recovered from it provided the deeply sampled blood TCRbeta repertoires that made up the dataset. Where available, HLA class I and class II types were obtained from metadata supplied by the sample provider rather than from assay-based typing. The study at large found these results: The quantity of clinical and demographic metadata differed by source and by participant and was supplied without curation.

Enrolling through a virtual design, the prospective study's participants ranged in age from roughly 18 to 89 years and lived across more than 20 United States geographic areas. To assign participants to cohorts, the prospective study relied on clinical history that participants themselves reported in a screening survey and a study questionnaire. Recovered participants in ImmuneRACE Cohort 3 were defined by two consecutive negative NP/OP PCR tests, clearance by a healthcare professional, or resolution of symptoms. In the prospective study, whole blood, serum and a nasopharyngeal or oropharyngeal swab were collected from each participant by mobile phlebotomists. Participants in the prospective study had the option to provide additional blood draws and questionnaires over a 2-month period. Blood samples from the prospective study were shipped frozen or at room temperature prior to DNA extraction.

Concerning this clone: The antigen it recognizes is unknown. No quality values exist for individual bases; no much larger clone is one base distant.

TCRbeta CDR3 regions were amplified from genomic DNA by means of the immunoSEQ Assay, a bias-controlled multiplex PCR. As for the authors' bioinformatics: Within the assay, amplification of reference gene primers was used to estimate how many nucleated cells each sample contained. Sequence reads were collapsed and filtered to measure the absolute abundance of every unique TCRbeta CDR3 rearrangement. Productive Simpson clonality was computed per sample as the square root of Simpson's diversity index over productive rearrangements. Drawn from immuneACCESS, this table holds only the in-frame rearrangements with V and J called that TCRdb kept. Clones are partly lost; checked studies trace under half to an unresolved V gene and leave the rest unexplained. V and J calls and clone size are copied from that table; D and trimming were computed from the DNA. Present in this sample are about 150,000 clones, about 80% of which were seen just once. The ten largest account for approximately 9.2% of the sample.

The sequenced material came from PBMCs or T cells enriched from blood (not recorded which). The receptor comes from a man between 50 and 59 years old who had recovered from COVID-19.

DNA sequence: TGTGCCAGCAGCCAGACAGGGGCCACTGAAGCTTTCTTT. Translated, it gives CASSQTGATEAFF. Recombination joined TRBV12-3 or TRBV12-4 with TRBJ1-1; 8 nucleotides in the junction match TRBD1. From cysteine to phenylalanine, the CDR3 is 13 amino acids long. The kept DNA is CDR3 alone, 39 bases in frame from the first base. V is pruned by 6 bases and J by 4 bases, leaving 4 bases of the junction without a gene match.